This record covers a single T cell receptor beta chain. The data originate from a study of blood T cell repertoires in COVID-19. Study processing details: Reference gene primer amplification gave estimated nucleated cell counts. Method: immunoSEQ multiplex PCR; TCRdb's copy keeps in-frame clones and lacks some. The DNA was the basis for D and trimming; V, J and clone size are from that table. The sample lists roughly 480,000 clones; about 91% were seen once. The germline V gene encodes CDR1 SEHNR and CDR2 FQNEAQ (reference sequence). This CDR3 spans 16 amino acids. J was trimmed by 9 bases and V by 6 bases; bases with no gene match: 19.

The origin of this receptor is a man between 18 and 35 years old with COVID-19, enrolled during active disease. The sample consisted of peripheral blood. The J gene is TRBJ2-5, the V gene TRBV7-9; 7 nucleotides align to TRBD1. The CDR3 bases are TGTGCCAGCAGACCTACCGGGGTCCAGTCCACAGGGGCCCAGTACTTC. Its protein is CASRPTGVQSTGAQYF.